This T cell receptor (beta chain) was identified during a study of T cell repertoires in cytomegalovirus infection. Points from the study as a whole: The ex vivo response was dominated by HLA-C-restricted CMV-specific TCR beta clonotypes.

From germline, CDR1 is SGHVS and CDR2 FQNEAQ. The CDR3 spans 16 residues. V shed 3 bases, J shed 5 bases, and the junction held 9 bases outside the gene matches. TCRdb fed the reads into MiXCR, producing one record per CDR3 protein. The sample lists hundreds of thousands of distinct CDR3 sequences; almost 30% were seen once. As regards this clonotype: No antigen is known for it.

The sequencing used cultured PBMCs, collected from culture after CMV antigen stimulation. The V and J genes are TRBV7-8 and TRBJ1-5; 8 bases align to TRBD1. The clonotype was recovered from a human donor in good health (CMV status not recorded). Some clones in this sample may be carry-over from other donors' samples. CDR3 sequence reads: CASSFRRTGTHQPQHF. The DNA of the CDR3 is TGTGCCAGCAGCTTTAGGCGGACAGGGACTCATCAGCCCCAGCATTTT.